The 10 T cell receptor beta chains presented below share a single source sample, sequenced in a study of blood T cell repertoires in COVID-19. Measured with immunoSEQ multiplex PCR; TCRdb has only the in-frame clones, and not every one. The sample carries 95,000 or so clones, approximately 87% recorded once. The sample comprised peripheral blood. The source is a human donor in a cohort sampled during active COVID-19.

The chain combines TRBV5-1 with TRBJ2-2; the match to TRBD1 covers 9 bases. The CDR3 sequence is 15 residues long. Germline loops: CDR1 SGHRS, CDR2 YFSETQ. V lost 1 base to trimming and J lost 4 bases; unmatched junction nucleotides: 2. In DNA form, the CDR3 reads TGCGCCAGCAGCTTGCGACAGGGGGGCACCGGGGAGCTGTTTTTT. Amino acids: CASSLRQGGTGELFF.

This clone has just a few counts. V usage is TRBV19 and J usage is TRBJ1-6; possible D gene TRBD1, 5 bases. The CDR3 runs to 14 residues. Germline assignment: CDR1 LNHDA and CDR2 SQIVND (reference sequence). V lost 6 bases and J lost 5, with 11 bases in between. The CDR3 is CASRSGVNNSPLHF. The CDR3 DNA reads TGTGCCAGTAGGTCGGGGGTCAATAATTCACCCCTCCACTTT.

The chain combines TRBV28 with TRBJ1-2; 7 positions match TRBD1. Trimming removed 5 bases from V and 4 bases from J; junction bases left unmatched: 16. CDR1 is MDHEN and CDR2 is SYDVKM in the germline V gene. This CDR3 contains 17 residues. The CDR3 spells CASSKPGQHSIRYGYTF. CDR3 DNA: TGTGCCAGCAGTAAACCGGGACAGCACAGTATCCGCTATGGCTACACCTTC.

In DNA, the CDR3 is TGCGCCAGCAGCTTGGTAGGGGGGAACACTGAAGCTTTCTTT. This encodes CASSLVGGNTEAFF. The chain recombines TRBV5-1 with TRBJ1-1; tentative D call: TRBD1 (6 bases). The CDR3 sequence is 14 residues long. Trimming left V 0 bases short and J 1 base short, with 7 bases between. CDR1 SGHRS and CDR2 YFSETQ come from the germline V gene.

The chain carries TRBV19 and TRBJ1-5; 8 positions match TRBD1. Trimming cost V 4 bases and J 1 base; bases outside gene matches: 9. Germline V lookup: CDR1 LNHDA, CDR2 SQIVND (reference sequence). CDR3 size: 17 residues. CDR3 nucleotides: TGTGCCAGTAGTACCACAGGGGGGAGTTGGAGCAATCAGCCCCAGCATTTT. It translates to CASSTTGGSWSNQPQHF.

V is TRBV27 and J is TRBJ1-5, with a weak D call TRBD1 (5 bases). Trimming took 2 bases from V and 11 from J, leaving 16 bases between them. The CDR3 spans 14 residues. Germline CDR1 MNHEY, CDR2 SMNVEV (reference sequence). The CDR3 loop reads CASSLDSNISAQHF. The CDR3 DNA is TGTGCCAGCAGTTTAGACAGTAACATCTCGGCCCAGCATTTT.

The chain employs TRBV2 and TRBJ1-5, with D possibly matching TRBD1 (5 bases). Per germline, CDR1 SNHLY and CDR2 FYNNEI. The CDR3 runs 16 residues. Trimming left V 3 bases short and J 0 bases short, with 12 bases between. The CDR3 DNA reads as TGTGCCAGCAGTGAGTTTGCAGGGTCTAGCAATCAGCCCCAGCATTTT. It codes for CASSEFAGSSNQPQHF.

This chain links TRBV9 with TRBJ2-7, with 9 bases that match TRBD1. Trimming cost V 4 bases and J 1 base; bases outside gene matches: 12. CDR3 length equals 17 residues. Germline CDR1 is SGDLS and CDR2 is YYNGEE. In DNA, the CDR3 is TGTGCCAGCAGCCCACGGATAGGGACAGGGAGATCCTACGAGCAGTACTTC. It codes for CASSPRIGTGRSYEQYF.

The chain joins TRBV11-2 to TRBJ2-5, with 7 bases identical to TRBD1. The CDR3 runs to 17 residues. V was clipped by 1 base and J by 1 base; unmatched bases: 9. Germline CDR1 and CDR2: SGHAT and FQNNGV. The CDR3 nucleotides are TGTGCCAGCAGCTTAGTAGGCTCGACAGGGACCCAAGAGACCCAGTACTTC. It translates to CASSLVGSTGTQETQYF.

This clone has just one count. The gene calls are TRBV6-6 and TRBJ2-7; 10 bases agree with TRBD1. Germline-derived CDR1 and CDR2 are MNHNY and SVGAGI (reference sequence). The V segment lost 6 bases and the J segment 3 bases; nucleotides outside the gene matches: 8. The CDR3 runs 15 residues. The CDR3 spells CASSSPGTGDYEQYF. Written as DNA, the CDR3 is TGTGCCAGCAGCTCACCCGGGACAGGGGACTACGAGCAGTACTTC.